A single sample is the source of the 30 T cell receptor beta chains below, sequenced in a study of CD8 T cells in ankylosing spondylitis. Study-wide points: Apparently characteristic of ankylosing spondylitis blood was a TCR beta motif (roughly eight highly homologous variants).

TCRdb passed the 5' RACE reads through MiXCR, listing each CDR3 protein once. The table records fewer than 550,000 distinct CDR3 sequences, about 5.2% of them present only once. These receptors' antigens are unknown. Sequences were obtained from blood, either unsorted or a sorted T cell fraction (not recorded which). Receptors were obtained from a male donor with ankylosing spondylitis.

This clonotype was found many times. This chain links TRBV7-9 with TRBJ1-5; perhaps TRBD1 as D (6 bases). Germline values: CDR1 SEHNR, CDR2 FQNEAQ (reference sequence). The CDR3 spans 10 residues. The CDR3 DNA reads TGTGAGAGGGGGGATCAGCCCCAGCATTTT. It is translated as CERGDQPQHF.

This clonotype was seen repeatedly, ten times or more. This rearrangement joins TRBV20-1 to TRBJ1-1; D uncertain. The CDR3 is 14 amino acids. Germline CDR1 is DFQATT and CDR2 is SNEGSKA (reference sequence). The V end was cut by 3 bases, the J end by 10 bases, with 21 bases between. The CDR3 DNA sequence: TGCAGTGCTAGCCCCCGGGCCGTCCCCCGAGGAGCTTTCTTT. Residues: CSASPRAVPRGAFF.

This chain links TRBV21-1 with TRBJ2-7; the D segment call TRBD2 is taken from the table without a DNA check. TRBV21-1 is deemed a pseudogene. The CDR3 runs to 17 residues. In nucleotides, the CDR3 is TGTGCCAGCACACGAGGGCCCTACAGGGAACTACTCTACGAGCAGTACTTC. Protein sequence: CASTRGPYRELLYEQYF.

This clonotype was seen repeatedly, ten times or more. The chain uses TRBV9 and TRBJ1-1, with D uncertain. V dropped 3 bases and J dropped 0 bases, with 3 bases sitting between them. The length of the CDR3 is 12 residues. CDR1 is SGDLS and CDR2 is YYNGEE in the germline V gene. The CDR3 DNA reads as TGTGCCAGCAGCGCATTGAACACTGAAGCTTTCTTT. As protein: CASSALNTEAFF.

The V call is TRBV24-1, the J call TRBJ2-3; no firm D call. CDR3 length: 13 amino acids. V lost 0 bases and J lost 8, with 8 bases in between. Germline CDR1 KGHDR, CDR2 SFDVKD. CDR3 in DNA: TGTGCCACCAGTGATTTGCTCTACTTTACGCAGTATTTT. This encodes CATSDLLYFTQYF.

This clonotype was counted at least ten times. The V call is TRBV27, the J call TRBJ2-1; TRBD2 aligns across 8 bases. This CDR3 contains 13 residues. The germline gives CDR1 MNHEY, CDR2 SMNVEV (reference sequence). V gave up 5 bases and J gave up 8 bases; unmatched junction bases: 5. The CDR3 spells CASSQLAAYEQFF. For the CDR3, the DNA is TGTGCCAGCAGTCAACTAGCGGCCTATGAGCAGTTCTTC.

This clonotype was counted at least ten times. CDR3 in DNA: TGCGCCAGCAGCCAAGATAGGCCTAGCGGGAGAGGTAATGAGCAGTTCTTC. Residues: CASSQDRPSGRGNEQFF. The V call is TRBV4-3, the J call TRBJ2-1; 10 nucleotides line up with TRBD2. CDR1 and CDR2 (germline): LGHNA, YSLEER. The CDR3 sequence is 17 residues long. The junction had 9 bases not matched to a gene; V was cut back by 0 bases and J by 7 bases.

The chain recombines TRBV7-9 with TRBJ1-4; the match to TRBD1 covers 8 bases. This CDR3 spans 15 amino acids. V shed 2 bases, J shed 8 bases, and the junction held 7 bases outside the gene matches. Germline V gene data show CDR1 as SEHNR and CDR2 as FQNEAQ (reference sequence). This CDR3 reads CASSLSRGPREKLFF. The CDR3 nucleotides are TGTGCCAGCAGCTTATCCAGGGGGCCTCGGGAAAAACTGTTTTTT.

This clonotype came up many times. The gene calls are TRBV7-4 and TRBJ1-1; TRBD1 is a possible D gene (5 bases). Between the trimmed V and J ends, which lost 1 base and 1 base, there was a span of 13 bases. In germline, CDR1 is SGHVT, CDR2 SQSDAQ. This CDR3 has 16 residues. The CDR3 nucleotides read TGTGCCAGCAGCTTAGTGAGGGGTTTGGAGAACACTGAAGCTTTCTTT. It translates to CASSLVRGLENTEAFF.

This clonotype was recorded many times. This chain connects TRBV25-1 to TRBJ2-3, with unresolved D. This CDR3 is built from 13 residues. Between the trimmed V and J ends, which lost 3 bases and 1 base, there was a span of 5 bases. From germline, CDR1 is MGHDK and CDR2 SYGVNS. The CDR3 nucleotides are TGTGCCAGCAGTGATGCAGGCACAGATACGCAGTATTTT. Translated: CASSDAGTDTQYF.

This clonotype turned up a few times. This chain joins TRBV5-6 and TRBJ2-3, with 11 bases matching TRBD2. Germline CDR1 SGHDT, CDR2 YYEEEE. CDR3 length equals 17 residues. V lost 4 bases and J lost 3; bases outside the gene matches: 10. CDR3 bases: TGTGCCAGCAGCATGGGGGCCCTAGCGGGAGGAACAGATACGCAGTATTTT. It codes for CASSMGALAGGTDTQYF.

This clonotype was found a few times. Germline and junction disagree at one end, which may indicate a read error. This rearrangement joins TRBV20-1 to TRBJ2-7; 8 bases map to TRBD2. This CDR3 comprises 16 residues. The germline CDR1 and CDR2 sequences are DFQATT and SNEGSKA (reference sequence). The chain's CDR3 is CCARAVPYSGNYEQYF. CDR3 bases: TGCTGTGCTAGAGCGGTCCCCTATAGCGGGAACTACGAGCAGTACTTC.

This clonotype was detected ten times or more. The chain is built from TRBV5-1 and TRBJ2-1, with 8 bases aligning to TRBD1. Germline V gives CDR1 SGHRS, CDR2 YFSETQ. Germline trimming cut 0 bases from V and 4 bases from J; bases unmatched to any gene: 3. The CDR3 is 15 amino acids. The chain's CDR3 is CASSLAGGRYNEQFF. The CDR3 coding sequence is TGCGCCAGCAGCTTGGCAGGGGGCCGTTACAATGAGCAGTTCTTC.

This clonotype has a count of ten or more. The CDR3 region is CASSSTQGWGETQYF. CDR3 nucleotides: TGCGCCAGCAGCTCGACCCAGGGGTGGGGAGAGACCCAGTACTTC. The gene calls are TRBV5-1 and TRBJ2-5; D possibly corresponds to TRBD1 (6 bases). CDR1 is SGHRS, CDR2 YFSETQ, per germline. This CDR3 contains 15 residues. The germline V and J ends were trimmed by 3 bases and 4 bases, with 16 bases remaining between them. Looking up the rest from reference TRBV5-1 and TRBJ2-5 gives the full variable domain: KAGVTQTPRYLIKTRGQQVTLSCSPISGHRSVSWYQQTPGQGLQFLFEYFSETQRNKGNFPGRFSGRQFSNSRSEMNVSTLELGDSALYLCASSSTQGWGETQYFGPGTRLLVL.

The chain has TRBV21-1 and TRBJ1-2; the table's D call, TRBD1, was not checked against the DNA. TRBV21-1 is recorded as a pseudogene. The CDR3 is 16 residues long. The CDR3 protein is CASTPKGTGNNYGYTF. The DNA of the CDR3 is TGTGCCAGCACCCCTAAGGGGACAGGGAATAACTATGGCTACACCTTC.

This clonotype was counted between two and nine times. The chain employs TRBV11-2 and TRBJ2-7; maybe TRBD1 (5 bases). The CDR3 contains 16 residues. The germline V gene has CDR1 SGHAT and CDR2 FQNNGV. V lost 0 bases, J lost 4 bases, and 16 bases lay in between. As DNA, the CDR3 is TGTGCCAGCAGCTTAGATCTACAGCTAGGGGTATACGAGCAGTACTTC. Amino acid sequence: CASSLDLQLGVYEQYF.

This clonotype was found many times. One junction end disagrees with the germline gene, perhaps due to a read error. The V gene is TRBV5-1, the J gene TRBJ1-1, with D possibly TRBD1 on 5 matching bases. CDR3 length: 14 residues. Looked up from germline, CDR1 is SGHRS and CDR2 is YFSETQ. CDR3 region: CASSLVGTPTGAFF. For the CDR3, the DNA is TGCGCCAGCAGCTTGGTCGGGACCCCCACTGGAGCTTTCTTT. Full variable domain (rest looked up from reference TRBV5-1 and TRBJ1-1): KAGVTQTPRYLIKTRGQQVTLSCSPISGHRSVSWYQQTPGQGLQFLFEYFSETQRNKGNFPGRFSGRQFSNSRSEMNVSTLELGDSALYLCASSLVGTPTGAFFGQGTRLTVV.

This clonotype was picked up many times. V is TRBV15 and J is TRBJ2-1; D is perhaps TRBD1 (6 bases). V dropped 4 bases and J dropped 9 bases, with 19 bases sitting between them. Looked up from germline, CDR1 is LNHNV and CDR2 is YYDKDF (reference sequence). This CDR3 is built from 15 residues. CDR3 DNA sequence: TGTGCCACCAGCACCCGACAGGATTCCTACGGTGAGCAGTTCTTC. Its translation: CATSTRQDSYGEQFF.

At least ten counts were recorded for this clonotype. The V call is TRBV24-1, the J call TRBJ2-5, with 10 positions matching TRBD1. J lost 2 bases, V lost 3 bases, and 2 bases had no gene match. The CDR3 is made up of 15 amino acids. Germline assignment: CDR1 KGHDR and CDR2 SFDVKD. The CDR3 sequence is CATSDPGQGQETQYF. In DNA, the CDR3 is TGTGCCACCAGTGATCCGGGACAGGGGCAAGAGACCCAGTACTTC.

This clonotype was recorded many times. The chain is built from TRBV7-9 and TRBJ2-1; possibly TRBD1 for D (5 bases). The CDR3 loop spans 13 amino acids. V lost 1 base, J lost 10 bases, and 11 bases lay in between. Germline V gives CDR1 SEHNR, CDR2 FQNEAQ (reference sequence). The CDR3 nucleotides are TGTGCCAGCAGCTTAGTCAGGGCCAACGAGCAGTTCTTC. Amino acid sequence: CASSLVRANEQFF.

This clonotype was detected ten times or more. CDR3 sequence reads: CASRRSSGTYNNEQFF. The CDR3 region has the DNA TGTGCCAGCAGGCGATCCTCCGGGACATACAACAATGAGCAGTTCTTC. This sequence joins TRBV12-3 or TRBV12-4 and TRBJ2-1; perhaps TRBD1 as D (6 bases). V lost 6 bases, J lost 5 bases, and 20 bases lay in between. CDR3 length: 16 residues.

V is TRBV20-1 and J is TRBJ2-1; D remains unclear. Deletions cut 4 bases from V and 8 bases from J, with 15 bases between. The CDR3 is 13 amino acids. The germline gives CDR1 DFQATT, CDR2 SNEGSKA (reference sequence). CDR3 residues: CSAKGPPGDEQFF. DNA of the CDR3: TGCAGTGCTAAAGGACCACCCGGCGATGAGCAGTTCTTC.

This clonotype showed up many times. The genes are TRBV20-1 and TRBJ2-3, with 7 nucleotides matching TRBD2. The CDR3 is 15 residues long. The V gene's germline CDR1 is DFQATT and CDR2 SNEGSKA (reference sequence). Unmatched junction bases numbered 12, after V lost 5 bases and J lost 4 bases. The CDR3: CSAPDFGGGSDTQYF. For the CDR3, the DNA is TGCAGTGCTCCTGATTTTGGGGGGGGTTCAGATACGCAGTATTTT.

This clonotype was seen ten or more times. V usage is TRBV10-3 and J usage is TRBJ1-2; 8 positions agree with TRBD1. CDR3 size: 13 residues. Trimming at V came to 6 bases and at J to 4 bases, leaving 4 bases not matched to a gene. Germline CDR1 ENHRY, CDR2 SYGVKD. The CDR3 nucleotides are TGTGCCATCAGGGACAGGGAATTCTATGGCTACACCTTC. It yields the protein CAIRDREFYGYTF.

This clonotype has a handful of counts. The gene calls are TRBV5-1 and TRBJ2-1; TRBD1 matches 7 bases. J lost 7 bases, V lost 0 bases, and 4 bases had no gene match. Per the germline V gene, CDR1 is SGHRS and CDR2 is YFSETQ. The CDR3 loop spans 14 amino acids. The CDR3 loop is CASSLVRGPNEQFF. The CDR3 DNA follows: TGCGCCAGCAGCTTGGTGAGGGGGCCGAATGAGCAGTTCTTC.

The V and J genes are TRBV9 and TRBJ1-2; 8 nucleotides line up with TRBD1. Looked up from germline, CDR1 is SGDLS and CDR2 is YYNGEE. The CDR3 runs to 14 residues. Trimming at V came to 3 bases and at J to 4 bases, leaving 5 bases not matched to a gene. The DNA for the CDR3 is TGTGCCAGCAGCGACCGACAGGGGATCTATGGCTACACCTTC. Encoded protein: CASSDRQGIYGYTF.

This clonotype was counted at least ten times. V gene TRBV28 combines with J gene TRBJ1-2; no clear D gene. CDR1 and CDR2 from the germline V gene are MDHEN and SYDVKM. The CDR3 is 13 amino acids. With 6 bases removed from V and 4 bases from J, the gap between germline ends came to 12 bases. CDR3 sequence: CASSSAGSYGYTF. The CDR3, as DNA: TGTGCCAGCAGCTCCGCGGGTAGCTATGGCTACACCTTC.

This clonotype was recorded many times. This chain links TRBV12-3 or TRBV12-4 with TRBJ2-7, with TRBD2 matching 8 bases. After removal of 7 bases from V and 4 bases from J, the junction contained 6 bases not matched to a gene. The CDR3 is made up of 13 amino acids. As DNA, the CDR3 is TGTGCCAGCACCAAGACTAGCGCGTACGAGCAGTACTTC. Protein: CASTKTSAYEQYF.

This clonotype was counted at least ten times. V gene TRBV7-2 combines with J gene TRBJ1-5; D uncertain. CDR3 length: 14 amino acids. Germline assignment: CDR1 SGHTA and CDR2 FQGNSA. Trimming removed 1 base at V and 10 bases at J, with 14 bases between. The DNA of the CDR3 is TGTGCCAGCAGCTTAGTGGCAGACATCAGACCCCAGCATTTT. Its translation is CASSLVADIRPQHF.

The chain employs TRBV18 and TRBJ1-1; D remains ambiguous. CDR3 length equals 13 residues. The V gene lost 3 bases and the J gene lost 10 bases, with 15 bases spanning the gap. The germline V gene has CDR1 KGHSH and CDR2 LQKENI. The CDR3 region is CASSPVAAKGAFF. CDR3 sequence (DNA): TGTGCCAGCTCACCTGTTGCCGCGAAGGGAGCTTTCTTT.